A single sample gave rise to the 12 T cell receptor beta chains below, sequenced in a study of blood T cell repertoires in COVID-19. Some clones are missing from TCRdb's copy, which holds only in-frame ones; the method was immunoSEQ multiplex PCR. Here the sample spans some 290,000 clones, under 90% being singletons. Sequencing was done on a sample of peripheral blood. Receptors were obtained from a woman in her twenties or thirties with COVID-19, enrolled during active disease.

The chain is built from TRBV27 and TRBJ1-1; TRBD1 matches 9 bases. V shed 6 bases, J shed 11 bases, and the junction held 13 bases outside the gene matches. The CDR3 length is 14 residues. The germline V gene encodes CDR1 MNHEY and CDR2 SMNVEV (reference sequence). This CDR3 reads CASSLLGDRARAFF. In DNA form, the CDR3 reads TGTGCCAGCAGCCTGCTTGGGGACAGGGCTAGGGCTTTCTTT.

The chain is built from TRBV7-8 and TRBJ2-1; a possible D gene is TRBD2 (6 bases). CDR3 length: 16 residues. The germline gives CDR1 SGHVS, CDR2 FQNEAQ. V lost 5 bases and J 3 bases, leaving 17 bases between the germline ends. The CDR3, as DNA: TGTGCCAGCAGCATAGGACGGAGGGCAGACTACAATGAGCAGTTCTTC. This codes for CASSIGRRADYNEQFF.

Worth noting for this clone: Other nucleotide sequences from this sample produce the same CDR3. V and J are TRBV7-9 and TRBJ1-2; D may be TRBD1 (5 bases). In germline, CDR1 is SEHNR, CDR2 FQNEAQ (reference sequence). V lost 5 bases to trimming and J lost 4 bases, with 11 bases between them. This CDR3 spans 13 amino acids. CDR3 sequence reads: CASSPGTAYGYTF. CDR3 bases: TGTGCCAGCAGCCCCGGGACTGCCTATGGCTACACCTTC.

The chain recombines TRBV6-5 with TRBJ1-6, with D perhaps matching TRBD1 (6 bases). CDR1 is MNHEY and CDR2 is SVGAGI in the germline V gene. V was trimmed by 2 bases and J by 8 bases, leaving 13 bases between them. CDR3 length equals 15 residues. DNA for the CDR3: TGTGCCAGCAGTTACGGTCAGGGGCCTCATTCACCCCTCCACTTT. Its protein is CASSYGQGPHSPLHF.

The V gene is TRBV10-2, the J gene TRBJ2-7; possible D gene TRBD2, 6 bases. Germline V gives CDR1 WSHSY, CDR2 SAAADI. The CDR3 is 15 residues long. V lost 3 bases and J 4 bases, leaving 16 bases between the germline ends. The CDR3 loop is CASSESVAELYEQYF. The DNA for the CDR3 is TGCGCCAGCAGTGAATCGGTAGCGGAGTTATACGAGCAGTACTTC.

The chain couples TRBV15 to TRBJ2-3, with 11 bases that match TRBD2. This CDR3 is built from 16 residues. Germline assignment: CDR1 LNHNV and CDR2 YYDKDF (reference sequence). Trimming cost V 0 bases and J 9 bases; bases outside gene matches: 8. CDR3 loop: CATSRDWLAGGQTQYF. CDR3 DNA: TGTGCCACCAGCAGAGATTGGCTAGCGGGGGGCCAGACGCAGTATTTT. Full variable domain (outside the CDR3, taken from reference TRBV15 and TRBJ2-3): DAMVIQNPRYQVTQFGKPVTLSCSQTLNHNVMYWYQQKSSQAPKLLFHYYDKDFNNEADTPDNFQSRRPNTSFCFLDIRSPGLGDTAMYLCATSRDWLAGGQTQYFGPGTRLTVL.

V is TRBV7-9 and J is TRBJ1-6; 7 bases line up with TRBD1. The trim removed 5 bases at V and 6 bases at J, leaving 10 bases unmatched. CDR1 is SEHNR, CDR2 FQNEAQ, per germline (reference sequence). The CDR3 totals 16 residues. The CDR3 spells CASSGGQLKVNSPLHF. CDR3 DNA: TGTGCCAGCAGCGGGGGACAGTTAAAAGTTAATTCACCCCTCCACTTT.

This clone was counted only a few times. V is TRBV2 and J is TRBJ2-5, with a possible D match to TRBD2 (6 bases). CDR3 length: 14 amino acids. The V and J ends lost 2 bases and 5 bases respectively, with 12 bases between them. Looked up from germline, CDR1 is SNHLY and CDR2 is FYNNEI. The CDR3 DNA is TGTGCCAGCAGTGAAATCTCCGGAGGGGAGACCCAGTACTTC. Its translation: CASSEISGGETQYF.

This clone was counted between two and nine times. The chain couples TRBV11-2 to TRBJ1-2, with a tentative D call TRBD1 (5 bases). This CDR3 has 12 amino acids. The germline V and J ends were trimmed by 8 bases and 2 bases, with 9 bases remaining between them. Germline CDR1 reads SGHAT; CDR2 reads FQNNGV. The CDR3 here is CASAGGNYGYTF. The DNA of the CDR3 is TGTGCCAGCGCCGGGGGGAACTATGGCTACACCTTC.

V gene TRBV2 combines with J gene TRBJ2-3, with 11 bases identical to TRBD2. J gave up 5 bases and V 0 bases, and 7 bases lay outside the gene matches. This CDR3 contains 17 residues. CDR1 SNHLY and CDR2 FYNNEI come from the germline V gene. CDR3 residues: CASSEAETSGMEDTQYF. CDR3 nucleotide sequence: TGTGCCAGCAGTGAAGCCGAGACTAGCGGGATGGAAGATACGCAGTATTTT.

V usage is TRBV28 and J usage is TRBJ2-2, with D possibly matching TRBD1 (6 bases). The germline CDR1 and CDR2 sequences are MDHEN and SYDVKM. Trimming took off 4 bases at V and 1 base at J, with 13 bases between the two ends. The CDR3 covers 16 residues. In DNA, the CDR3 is TGTGCCAGCAGTTCTCACAGGGTGGGGAACACCGGGGAGCTGTTTTTT. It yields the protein CASSSHRVGNTGELFF.

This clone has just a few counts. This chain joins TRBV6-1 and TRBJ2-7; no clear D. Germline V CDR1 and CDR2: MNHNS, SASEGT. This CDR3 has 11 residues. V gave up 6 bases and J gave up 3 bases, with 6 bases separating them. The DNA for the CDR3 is TGTGCCAGCAGCCAGAACTACGAGCAGTACTTC. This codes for CASSQNYEQYF.